A single sample gave rise to the 32 T cell receptor beta chains below, sequenced in a study of beta chain features in type 1 diabetes. Reverse transcribing all isolated RNA meant expressed TCRB transcripts were sequenced. Clones were read by immunoSEQ multiplex PCR, and TCRdb kept only the in-frame ones, dropping some. The sample consists of around 160,000 clones, 40% to 55% of them appearing once. The sample was Tregs from blood. The receptors were sampled from a man aged 18 to 30 in good health.

The genes are TRBV7-2 and TRBJ1-2; a weak D match, TRBD1 (6 bases). The CDR3 sequence is 15 residues long. Per the germline V gene, CDR1 is SGHTA and CDR2 is FQGNSA. V lost 3 bases, J lost 2 bases, and 13 bases lay in between. CDR3 residues: CASSLGRGANYGYTF. In DNA form, the CDR3 reads TGTGCCAGCAGCTTGGGCAGGGGCGCCAACTATGGCTACACCTTC.

The chain joins TRBV6-1 to TRBJ1-2; D is undetermined. Germline V gene sequence: CDR1 MNHNS, CDR2 SASEGT. The CDR3 contains 11 residues. V was cut by 2 bases and J by 7 bases, with 5 bases left in between. CDR3 residues: CASSEYGGYTF. DNA for the CDR3: TGTGCCAGCAGTGAATACGGTGGCTACACCTTC.

This clone was seen a few times. The rearrangement links TRBV30 to TRBJ2-6; D gene uncertain. This CDR3 is 17 amino acids long. Trimming stripped 0 bases from V and 1 base from J, with 13 bases between. The germline gives CDR1 GTSNPN, CDR2 SVGIG (reference sequence). The CDR3 region is CAWSVPPLSSGANVLTF. Written as DNA, the CDR3 is TGTGCCTGGAGTGTACCCCCTCTCAGTTCTGGGGCCAACGTCCTGACTTTC.

The chain has TRBV2 and TRBJ1-5; possibly TRBD1 for D (5 bases). CDR1 is SNHLY, CDR2 FYNNEI, per germline. Trimming stripped 8 bases from V and 9 bases from J, with 20 bases between. The CDR3 loop spans 14 amino acids. CDR3 sequence reads: CASHPGQGGMPQHF. In DNA, the CDR3 is TGTGCCAGCCACCCCGGGCAGGGTGGTATGCCCCAGCATTTT.

V and J are TRBV15 and TRBJ2-1, with D hard to call. The CDR3 is 10 amino acids. V was clipped by 0 bases and J by 15 bases, with 6 bases between them. Germline V gives CDR1 LNHNV, CDR2 YYDKDF (reference sequence). The CDR3 protein is CATSRDLWFF. The CDR3 region has the DNA TGTGCCACCAGCAGAGATCTGTGGTTCTTC.

This clone was seen more than once but under ten times. In DNA, the CDR3 is TGTGCCAGCAATACAGGGGGCGCGGGATATGGCTACACCTTC. As protein: CASNTGGAGYGYTF. V is TRBV4-2 and J is TRBJ1-2, with 9 bases that match TRBD1. Trimming took 7 bases from V and 5 from J; bases not matched to a gene: 8. This CDR3 comprises 14 residues. CDR1 is LGHNA and CDR2 is YNFKEQ in the germline V gene.

The chain is built from TRBV6-6 and TRBJ1-1; 7 nucleotides align to TRBD1. Per germline, CDR1 MNHNY and CDR2 SVGAGI (reference sequence). The CDR3 runs 13 residues. With 8 bases clipped from V and 4 bases from J, the junction kept 7 bases outside the gene matches. CDR3 coding DNA: TGTGCCAGCTTTTATAACAGGGGCACTGAAGCTTTCTTT. Translating gives CASFYNRGTEAFF.

The chain is built from TRBV5-4 and TRBJ2-7; 9 bases map to TRBD1. Germline V gene sequence: CDR1 SGHNT, CDR2 YYREEE (reference sequence). The CDR3 is 13 amino acids. J was trimmed by 4 bases and V by 4 bases; bases with no gene match: 3. CDR3 residues: CASSRDREYEQYF. The CDR3 DNA is TGTGCCAGCAGCAGGGACAGGGAATACGAGCAGTACTTC. The whole variable domain, filled in from reference TRBV5-4 and TRBJ2-7, reads ETGVTQSPTHLIKTRGQQVTLRCSSQSGHNTVSWYQQALGQGPQFIFQYYREEENGRGNFPPRFSGLQFPNYSSELNVNALELDDSALYLCASSRDREYEQYFGPGTRLTVT.

This clone has only a few counts. J is TRBJ1-2 and V is TRBV7-2; 8 bases map to TRBD1. Germline CDR1 and CDR2: SGHTA and FQGNSA. The CDR3 totals 19 residues. After removal of 5 bases from V and 2 bases from J, the junction contained 19 bases not matched to a gene. The CDR3 is CASSSSINRRHRGNYGYTF. Here the CDR3 DNA reads TGTGCCAGCAGCAGTTCAATAAACCGACGGCACAGGGGGAACTATGGCTACACCTTC.

V usage is TRBV5-4 and J usage is TRBJ2-2, with 9 positions matching TRBD2. The germline V gene encodes CDR1 SGHNT and CDR2 YYREEE (reference sequence). The CDR3 is 17 residues long. V shed 4 bases, J shed 7 bases, and the junction held 14 bases outside the gene matches. In DNA form, the CDR3 reads TGTGCCAGCAGCCCTCGCAGCGGGAGGCCCCTTGTCGGGGAGCTGTTTTTT. This encodes CASSPRSGRPLVGELFF.

This clone was found a few times. The chain is built from TRBV29-1 and TRBJ2-7, with 10 bases aligning to TRBD1. With 4 bases clipped from V and 3 bases from J, the junction kept 0 bases outside the gene matches. CDR3 length: 12 amino acids. Germline lookup yields CDR1 SQVTM and CDR2 ANQGSEA. The CDR3 protein is CSVGTGGYEQYF. The CDR3 DNA sequence: TGCAGCGTTGGGACAGGGGGCTACGAGCAGTACTTC.

The CDR3 is CASSWRDSTSYGYTF. CDR3 sequence (DNA): TGCGCCAGCAGTTGGCGGGACTCTACTTCCTATGGCTACACCTTC. This chain uses TRBV5-1 with TRBJ1-2; D may be TRBD1 (5 bases). This CDR3 has 15 residues. V lost 5 bases to trimming and J lost 4 bases, with 18 bases between them. CDR1 and CDR2 (germline): SGHRS, YFSETQ.

This rearrangement joins TRBV5-1 to TRBJ1-2, with D hard to call. Germline V lookup: CDR1 SGHRS, CDR2 YFSETQ. The CDR3 consists of 12 residues. Trimming took 5 bases from V and 10 from J, leaving 15 bases between them. The CDR3 protein is CASRSERRVYTF. In DNA, the CDR3 is TGCGCCAGCAGGTCGGAGCGACGCGTCTACACCTTC.

The V gene is TRBV27, the J gene TRBJ2-1; the match to TRBD1 covers 9 bases. The CDR3 length is 14 residues. Unmatched junction bases numbered 1, after V lost 3 bases and J lost 4 bases. Per germline, CDR1 MNHEY and CDR2 SMNVEV (reference sequence). In DNA, the CDR3 is TGTGCCAGCAGTTTGGGACAGGGATACAATGAGCAGTTCTTC. Amino acid sequence: CASSLGQGYNEQFF.

The V gene is TRBV29-1, the J gene TRBJ2-3, with D possibly TRBD2 on 7 matching bases. With 6 bases removed from V and 2 bases from J, the gap between germline ends came to 12 bases. CDR1 and CDR2 (germline): SQVTM, ANQGSEA. This CDR3 spans 13 amino acids. The CDR3 sequence: CSVGGPFTDTQYF. The CDR3 nucleotides are TGCAGCGTCGGGGGGCCGTTCACAGATACGCAGTATTTT.

CDR3 sequence (DNA): TGTGCCAGCAGGTTGGGACTAGCGGGAAGCGAGCAGTACTTC. This translates into CASRLGLAGSEQYF. V and J are TRBV6-1 and TRBJ2-5, with TRBD2 matching over 13 bases. Near its end, the DNA agrees better with TRBJ2-7, so the J call may be wrong. CDR3 length: 14 amino acids. Germline values: CDR1 MNHNS, CDR2 SASEGT.

The genes are TRBV6-5 and TRBJ1-5, with 10 positions matching TRBD1. The germline CDR1 and CDR2 sequences are MNHEY and SVGAGI. CDR3 length equals 13 residues. V lost 5 bases and J lost 8; bases outside the gene matches: 3. The DNA of the CDR3 is TGTGCCAGCAGTCGGGACAGGGGTGAGCCCCAGCATTTT. It specifies CASSRDRGEPQHF.

The chain joins TRBV7-9 to TRBJ2-7; 8 bases fit TRBD1. Germline V gene lookup returns CDR1 SEHNR and CDR2 FQNEAQ (reference sequence). The CDR3 extends over 17 amino acids. After removal of 4 bases from V and 2 bases from J, the junction contained 13 bases not matched to a gene. As DNA, the CDR3 is TGTGCCAGCAGCTCCGCTCGGACAGGGACCCCCACCTACGAGCAGTACTTC. Amino acid sequence: CASSSARTGTPTYEQYF.

In regard to this clone: Distinct nucleotide sequences in the sample also encode this CDR3. The rearrangement links TRBV7-8 to TRBJ2-7; D gene unclear. Per germline, CDR1 SGHVS and CDR2 FQNEAQ. The CDR3 loop spans 12 amino acids. V was shortened by 5 bases and J by 3 bases, with 8 bases between the two germline ends. CDR3 bases: TGTGCCAGCAGCCCCCGCGGCTACGAGCAGTACTTC. Its translation: CASSPRGYEQYF.

In DNA, the CDR3 is TGTGCCAGCATGAGGATTCGTGGCTGGAGTGGCTACACCTTC. Translating gives CASMRIRGWSGYTF. J is TRBJ1-2 and V is TRBV2, with D unclear. Germline CDR1 SNHLY, CDR2 FYNNEI. V lost 7 bases and J lost 7, with 19 bases in between. The CDR3 consists of 14 residues.

This clone has a handful of counts. The chain joins TRBV29-1 to TRBJ2-3; 8 bases match TRBD1. The CDR3 covers 13 residues. Germline V lookup: CDR1 SQVTM, CDR2 ANQGSEA. The V and J ends lost 3 bases and 5 bases, in that order; junction bases with no gene match: 4. CDR3 amino acids: CSVDRGLLDTQYF. The CDR3 DNA sequence: TGCAGCGTTGACAGGGGGCTATTAGATACGCAGTATTTT.

The CDR3 DNA reads TGCAGCGTTGAAGACTCAAGAGGTAGAGAAGCTTTCTTT. Protein: CSVEDSRGREAFF. The chain joins TRBV29-1 to TRBJ1-1, with unresolved D. Trimming cost V 0 bases and J 8 bases, with 13 bases left between them. Germline loops: CDR1 SQVTM, CDR2 ANQGSEA. This CDR3 contains 13 residues.

V is TRBV10-3 and J is TRBJ2-2; 8 nucleotides agree with TRBD1. The CDR3 has 15 amino acids. Trimming removed 6 bases from V and 1 base from J; junction bases left unmatched: 4. The V gene's germline CDR1 is ENHRY and CDR2 SYGVKD. The CDR3 loop is CAISGQGMNTGELFF. The CDR3 DNA sequence: TGTGCCATCAGCGGACAGGGAATGAACACCGGGGAGCTGTTTTTT.

Turning to this clone: The sample carries other DNA sequences with the same CDR3. This chain connects TRBV5-1 to TRBJ1-2; D remains unclear. Trimming removed 0 bases from V and 2 bases from J, with 5 bases in between. The CDR3 sequence is 13 residues long. Germline V gene data show CDR1 as SGHRS and CDR2 as YFSETQ. Here the CDR3 reads CASSLGQNYGYTF. The CDR3 DNA sequence: TGCGCCAGCAGCTTGGGCCAGAACTATGGCTACACCTTC.

The rearrangement joins TRBV27 to TRBJ2-5; possible D gene TRBD2, 6 bases. The J call may be mistaken, given a closer DNA end match to TRBJ2-7. Germline V lookup: CDR1 MNHEY, CDR2 SMNVEV (reference sequence). The CDR3 consists of 15 residues. The DNA of the CDR3 is TGTGCCAGCAGCCTCGGGTGGGGCGGGACCTACGAGCAGTACTTC. Its translation: CASSLGWGGTYEQYF.

This chain uses TRBV4-3 with TRBJ2-7; 11 bases fit TRBD2. Germline CDR1 and CDR2: LGHNA and YSLEER. J gave up 2 bases and V 2 bases, and 5 bases lay outside the gene matches. This CDR3 contains 16 residues. The CDR3 is CASSQQLAGATYEQYF. CDR3 coding DNA: TGCGCCAGCAGCCAACAACTAGCGGGGGCAACCTACGAGCAGTACTTC.

The gene calls are TRBV15 and TRBJ2-5; D remains unclear. The CDR3 runs 14 residues. Germline CDR1 and CDR2: LNHNV and YYDKDF (reference sequence). Trimming took 0 bases from V and 5 from J, leaving 10 bases between them. CDR3 coding DNA: TGTGCCACCAGCAGAGATACCCAGTGGGAGACCCAGTACTTC. The encoded protein is CATSRDTQWETQYF.

The chain carries TRBV19 and TRBJ2-5, with 7 bases aligning to TRBD1. CDR1 and CDR2 from the germline V gene are LNHDA and SQIVND (reference sequence). This CDR3 spans 16 amino acids. Unmatched junction bases numbered 15, after V lost 6 bases and J lost 5 bases. As DNA, the CDR3 is TGTGCCAGTAGGAGAAGGGGACAGCCGTTCGGGGAGACCCAGTACTTC. This sequence encodes CASRRRGQPFGETQYF.

This clone was seen more than once but under ten times. The gene calls are TRBV7-3 and TRBJ2-1; D perhaps matches TRBD1 (6 bases). CDR3 length: 15 residues. V shed 0 bases and J shed 5 bases, with 11 bases lying between them. Per germline, CDR1 SGHTA and CDR2 FQGTGA. The CDR3 nucleotides read TGTGCCAGCAGCTTAACCGGGACACTTAACAATGAGCAGTTCTTC. This codes for CASSLTGTLNNEQFF.

This clone occurred a few times. V and J are TRBV5-1 and TRBJ2-3, with a possible D match to TRBD1 (5 bases). Germline V gene sequence: CDR1 SGHRS, CDR2 YFSETQ. V was pared by 0 bases and J by 4 bases, with 12 bases between. CDR3 length: 15 amino acids. The DNA of the CDR3 is TGCGCCAGCAGCTTGGAAGGGGTTGCGTCAGATACGCAGTATTTT. It translates to CASSLEGVASDTQYF.

A few counts support this clone. This chain joins TRBV20-1 and TRBJ2-7; no definite D call. This CDR3 is built from 11 residues. Germline CDR1 is DFQATT and CDR2 is SNEGSKA (reference sequence). Trimming took off 7 bases at V and 0 bases at J, with 7 bases between the two ends. This CDR3 is CSVLASYEQYF. For the CDR3, the DNA is TGCAGTGTTTTAGCCTCCTACGAGCAGTACTTC.

The rearrangement uses TRBV28 and TRBJ2-2; D perhaps matches TRBD1 (6 bases). Deletions cut 6 bases from V and 6 bases from J, with 11 bases between. This CDR3 region has 13 residues. Germline V gives CDR1 MDHEN, CDR2 SYDVKM. In DNA, the CDR3 is TGTGCCAGCAGACTCAGGGGTTCCGGGGAGCTGTTTTTT. It translates to CASRLRGSGELFF.